Presented here are 17 T cell receptor beta chains from one specimen sequenced in a study of blood T cell repertoires in COVID-19. Repertoires were generated with immunoSEQ multiplex PCR, while TCRdb's copy carries only in-frame clones and drops some. Here the sample spans 220,000 or so clones, approximately 81% being singletons. The sequencing sample was made of peripheral blood. The receptors here all came from a woman of 80 years or more with acute or convalescent COVID-19.

This clone has only a few counts. The rearrangement joins TRBV7-7 to TRBJ2-2, with D possibly being TRBD2 (6 bases). Germline CDR1 and CDR2: SSHAT and FNYEAQ (reference sequence). This CDR3 has 15 residues. With 1 base removed from V and 6 bases from J, the gap between germline ends came to 12 bases. The CDR3 DNA is TGTGCCAGCAGCTTAGAGGCGGGGTTCGCCGGGGAGCTGTTTTTT. Translation gives CASSLEAGFAGELFF.

The chain uses TRBV3-1 (or the pseudogene TRBV3-2) and TRBJ1-5, with 9 positions matching TRBD1. The CDR3 totals 14 residues. V trimming: 3 bases; J trimming: 7 bases; junction bases outside the gene matches: 4. Germline V gene data show CDR1 as LGHDT and CDR2 as YNNKEL (reference sequence). CDR3 amino acids: CASSQPGQGQPQHF. CDR3 DNA sequence: TGTGCCAGCAGCCAGCCGGGACAGGGACAGCCCCAGCATTTT.

This rearrangement joins TRBV7-3 to TRBJ1-4; D perhaps matches TRBD1 (5 bases). This CDR3 comprises 13 residues. V was cut by 1 base and J by 13 bases, with 13 bases left in between. Germline V gene data show CDR1 as SGHTA and CDR2 as FQGTGA. The CDR3 nucleotides read TGTGCCAGCAGCTTAAGTCCAGGGCCCCGACTGTTTTTT. Its protein is CASSLSPGPRLFF. The whole variable domain, remainder taken from reference TRBV7-3 and TRBJ1-4, is GAGVSQTPSNKVTEKGKYVELRCDPISGHTALYWYRQSLGQGPEFLIYFQGTGAADDSGLPNDRFFAVRPEGSVSTLKIQRTERGDSAVYLCASSLSPGPRLFFGSGTQLSVL.

CDR3 coding DNA: TGTGCCAGCGGAGAAACAGGGGCTCGGCCCCAGCATTTT. This gives the protein CASGETGARPQHF. The chain carries TRBV2 and TRBJ1-5, with 7 positions matching TRBD1. The V and J ends lost 8 bases and 9 bases, in that order; junction bases with no gene match: 10. Looked up from germline, CDR1 is SNHLY and CDR2 is FYNNEI. CDR3 length: 13 residues.

This clone appeared a few times. The chain couples TRBV19 to TRBJ1-5; no clear D gene. The CDR3 loop spans 14 amino acids. The V end was cut by 7 bases, the J end by 1 base, with 11 bases between. CDR1 and CDR2 from the germline V gene are LNHDA and SQIVND (reference sequence). CDR3 sequence reads: CASNERVSNQPQHF. The CDR3 nucleotides are TGTGCCAGTAACGAGAGGGTGAGCAATCAGCCCCAGCATTTT.

The chain is built from TRBV19 and TRBJ1-2; TRBD1 matches at 8 bases. Germline assignment: CDR1 LNHDA and CDR2 SQIVND (reference sequence). The CDR3 has 14 residues. J was trimmed by 8 bases and V by 4 bases; bases with no gene match: 9. The CDR3 region is CASSTGQALGGYTF. CDR3 DNA sequence: TGTGCCAGTAGTACGGGACAGGCCCTGGGGGGCTACACCTTC.

The CDR3 sequence: CASSVADYGYTF. DNA of the CDR3: TGTGCCAGCAGTGTGGCGGATTATGGCTACACCTTC. The chain links TRBV25-1 to TRBJ1-2; D call uncertain. The CDR3 has 12 residues. Trimming left V 4 bases short and J 5 bases short, with 8 bases between. Per germline, CDR1 MGHDK and CDR2 SYGVNS.

This clone was found a few times. The chain links TRBV5-1 to TRBJ2-2; 8 bases align to TRBD1. J lost 7 bases, V lost 1 base, and 6 bases had no gene match. This CDR3 region has 15 residues. From germline, CDR1 is SGHRS and CDR2 YFSETQ. The CDR3 DNA reads TGCGCCAGCAGCTTGCCGACAGGGGAGATCGGGGAGCTGTTTTTT. Protein sequence: CASSLPTGEIGELFF.

The chain carries TRBV3-1 (or the pseudogene TRBV3-2) and TRBJ1-2, with D possibly being TRBD1 (6 bases). This CDR3 region has 14 residues. Per the germline V gene, CDR1 is LGHDT and CDR2 is YNNKEL (reference sequence). Trimming took 2 bases from V and 6 from J, leaving 13 bases between them. The CDR3 sequence: CASSQNRGQNGYTF. The CDR3 nucleotides read TGTGCCAGCAGCCAAAATCGGGGACAAAATGGCTACACCTTC.

V and J are TRBV3-1 (or the pseudogene TRBV3-2) and TRBJ1-2; 8 positions match TRBD1. Looked up from germline, CDR1 is LGHDT and CDR2 is YNNKEL (reference sequence). Trimming removed 6 bases from V and 7 bases from J; junction bases left unmatched: 7. The CDR3 is 13 amino acids. The CDR3 DNA follows: TGTGCCAGCAGTCTCCTCGGACAGGGTGGCTACACCTTC. As protein: CASSLLGQGGYTF.

J is TRBJ2-3 and V is TRBV2; weak D call: TRBD2 (5 bases). The V end lost 1 base, the J end lost 1 base, and 12 bases lay between the germline ends. The CDR3 is 16 amino acids. Germline V gives CDR1 SNHLY, CDR2 FYNNEI. CDR3 DNA: TGTGCCAGCAGTGAAGATTTCGGGGTGCGCACAGATACGCAGTATTTT. Amino acid sequence: CASSEDFGVRTDTQYF.

The CDR3 reads CASSPAQGFGNSPLHF. The CDR3 bases are TGTGCCAGCTCACCAGCACAGGGGTTTGGTAATTCACCCCTCCACTTT. The chain combines TRBV18 with TRBJ1-6; TRBD1 matches at 7 bases. J lost 6 bases, V lost 2 bases, and 7 bases had no gene match. The CDR3 has 16 amino acids. Looked up from germline, CDR1 is KGHSH and CDR2 is LQKENI.

This chain uses TRBV4-2 with TRBJ1-4; 7 positions match TRBD1. V shed 1 base and J 5 bases; nucleotides not matched to a gene: 4. The CDR3 is made up of 15 amino acids. Germline V CDR1 and CDR2: LGHNA, YNFKEQ. In DNA form, the CDR3 reads TGTGCCAGCAGCCAAGCCGGGACAGTCAATGAAAAACTGTTTTTT. Protein: CASSQAGTVNEKLFF.

This chain connects TRBV9 to TRBJ1-1; no definite D call. The CDR3 is made up of 14 amino acids. The germline CDR1 and CDR2 sequences are SGDLS and YYNGEE. Trimming removed 3 bases at V and 5 bases at J, with 14 bases between. Here the CDR3 reads CASSAGVSGTEAFF. CDR3 nucleotide sequence: TGTGCCAGCAGCGCCGGAGTTTCGGGAACTGAAGCTTTCTTT.

J is TRBJ1-1 and V is TRBV28, with D possibly TRBD1 on 5 matching bases. CDR1 and CDR2 (germline): MDHEN, SYDVKM. There are 13 residues in the CDR3. V lost 10 bases to trimming and J lost 4 bases, with 16 bases between them. This CDR3 reads CATTWGGTTEAFF. As DNA, the CDR3 is TGTGCCACCACCTGGGGGGGGACCACTGAAGCTTTCTTT.

V gene TRBV18 combines with J gene TRBJ2-1, with 8 bases that match TRBD2. The CDR3 is made up of 16 amino acids. With V trimmed by 3 bases and J by 7 bases, 11 bases remained unmatched. CDR1 and CDR2 from the germline V gene are KGHSH and LQKENI. CDR3 loop: CASSPRQDPGGNEQFF. CDR3 sequence (DNA): TGTGCCAGCTCACCGCGACAGGACCCGGGAGGGAATGAGCAGTTCTTC.

This clone occurred a few times. The chain uses TRBV7-2 and TRBJ2-2; TRBD2 is a possible D gene (5 bases). V was pared by 1 base and J by 3 bases, with 6 bases between. This CDR3 is 14 amino acids long. Germline CDR1 reads SGHTA; CDR2 reads FQGNSA. CDR3 in DNA: TGTGCCAGCAGCTTAGGAGGGTACACCGGGGAGCTGTTTTTT. This gives the protein CASSLGGYTGELFF.